This T cell receptor beta chain is drawn from a study of blood T cell repertoires in COVID-19. Study-level background: The United States, Italy and Spain supplied acute and convalescent COVID-19 samples. T cells, B-cell-depleted T cells, or PBMCs supplied cDNA or gDNA.

The CDR3 runs 14 residues. The germline gives CDR1 LNHDA, CDR2 SQIVND (reference sequence). Trimming left V 3 bases short and J 3 bases short, with 12 bases between. Self-reported history from a screening survey and questionnaire set each donor's cohort. Produced via immunoSEQ multiplex PCR; TCRdb's table is partial and in-frame only. The sample shows about 270,000 clones, approximately 86% of them seen only once. The source material was PBMCs or T cells enriched from blood (not recorded which). The chain is built from TRBV19 and TRBJ2-7, with D possibly matching TRBD2 (7 bases). The origin of this receptor is a woman under 30 who had recovered from COVID-19. CDR3 region: CASSIGGQFYEQYF. DNA of the CDR3: TGTGCCAGTAGTATCGGGGGGCAATTCTACGAGCAGTACTTC.